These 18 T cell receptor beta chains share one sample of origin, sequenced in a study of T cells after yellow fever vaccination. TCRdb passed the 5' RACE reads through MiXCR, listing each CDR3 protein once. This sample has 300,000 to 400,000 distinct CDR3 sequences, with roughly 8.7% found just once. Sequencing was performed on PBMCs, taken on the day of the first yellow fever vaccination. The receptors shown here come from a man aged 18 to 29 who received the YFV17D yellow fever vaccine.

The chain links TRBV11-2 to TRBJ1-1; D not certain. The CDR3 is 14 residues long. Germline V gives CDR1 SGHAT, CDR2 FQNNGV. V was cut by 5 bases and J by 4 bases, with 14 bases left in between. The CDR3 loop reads CASSVSTMGTEAFF. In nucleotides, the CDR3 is TGTGCCAGCAGCGTCAGTACTATGGGCACTGAAGCTTTCTTT.

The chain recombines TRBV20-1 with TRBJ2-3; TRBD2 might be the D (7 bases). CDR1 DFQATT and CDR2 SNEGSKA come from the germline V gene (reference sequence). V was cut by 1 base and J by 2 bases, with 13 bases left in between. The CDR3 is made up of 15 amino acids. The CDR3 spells CSARVAGAYTDTQYF. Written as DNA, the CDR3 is TGCAGTGCTAGAGTTGCGGGGGCCTACACAGATACGCAGTATTTT.

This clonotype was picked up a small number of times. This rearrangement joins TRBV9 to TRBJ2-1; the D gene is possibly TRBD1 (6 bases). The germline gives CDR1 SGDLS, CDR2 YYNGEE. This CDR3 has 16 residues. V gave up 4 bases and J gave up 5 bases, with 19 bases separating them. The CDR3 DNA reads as TGTGCCAGCAGCTCACAGGGTATTAACCCCCACAATGAGCAGTTCTTC. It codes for CASSSQGINPHNEQFF. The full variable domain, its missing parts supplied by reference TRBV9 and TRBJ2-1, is DSGVTQTPKHLITATGQRVTLRCSPRSGDLSVYWYQQSLDQGLQFLIQYYNGEERAKGNILERFSAQQFPDLHSELNLSSLELGDSALYFCASSSQGINPHNEQFFGPGTRLTVL.

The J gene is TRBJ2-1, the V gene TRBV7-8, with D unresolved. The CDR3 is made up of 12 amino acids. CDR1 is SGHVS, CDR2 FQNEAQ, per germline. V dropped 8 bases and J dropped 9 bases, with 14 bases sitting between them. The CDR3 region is CASSAHVGEQFF. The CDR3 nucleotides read TGTGCCAGCTCAGCACACGTCGGTGAGCAGTTCTTC.

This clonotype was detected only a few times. The CDR3 reads CATSREAGDYGYTF. The DNA of the CDR3 is TGTGCCACCAGCAGAGAAGCAGGGGACTATGGCTACACCTTC. The chain has TRBV15 and TRBJ1-2, with a weak D call TRBD1 (6 bases). The CDR3 spans 14 residues. Germline-derived CDR1 and CDR2 are LNHNV and YYDKDF (reference sequence). The ends were cut back, 0 bases at V and 3 bases at J, with 8 bases in the middle.

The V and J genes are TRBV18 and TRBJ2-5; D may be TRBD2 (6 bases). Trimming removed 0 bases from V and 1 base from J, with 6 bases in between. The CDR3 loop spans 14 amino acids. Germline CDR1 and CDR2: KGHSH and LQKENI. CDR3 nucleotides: TGTGCCAGCTCACCACCGGAGGGCCAAGAGACCCAGTACTTC. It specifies CASSPPEGQETQYF.

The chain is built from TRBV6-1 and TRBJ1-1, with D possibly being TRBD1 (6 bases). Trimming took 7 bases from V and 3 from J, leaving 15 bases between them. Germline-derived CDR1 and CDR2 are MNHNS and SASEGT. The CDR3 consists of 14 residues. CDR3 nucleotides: TGTGCCAGCACCAAACAGGGATTTCACACTGAAGCTTTCTTT. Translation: CASTKQGFHTEAFF.

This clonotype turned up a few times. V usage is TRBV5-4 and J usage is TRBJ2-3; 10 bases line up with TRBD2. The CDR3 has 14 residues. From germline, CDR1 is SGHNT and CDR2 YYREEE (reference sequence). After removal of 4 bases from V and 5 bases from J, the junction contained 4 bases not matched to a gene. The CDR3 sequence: CASSPLAGEDTQYF. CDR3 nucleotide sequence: TGTGCCAGCAGCCCCCTAGCGGGGGAAGATACGCAGTATTTT.

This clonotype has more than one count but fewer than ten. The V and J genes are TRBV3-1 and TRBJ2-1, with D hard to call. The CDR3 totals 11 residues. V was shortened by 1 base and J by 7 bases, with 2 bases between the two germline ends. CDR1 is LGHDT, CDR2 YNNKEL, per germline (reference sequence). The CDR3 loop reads CASSQGNEQFF. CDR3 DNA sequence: TGTGCCAGCAGCCAAGGGAATGAGCAGTTCTTC.

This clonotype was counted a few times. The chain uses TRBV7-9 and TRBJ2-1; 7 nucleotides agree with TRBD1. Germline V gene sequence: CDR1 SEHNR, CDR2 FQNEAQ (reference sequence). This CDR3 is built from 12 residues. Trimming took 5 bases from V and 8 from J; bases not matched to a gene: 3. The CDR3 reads CASSTQGHEQFF. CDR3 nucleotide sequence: TGTGCCAGCAGCACACAGGGGCATGAGCAGTTCTTC. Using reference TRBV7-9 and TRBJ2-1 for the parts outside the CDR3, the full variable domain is DTGVSQNPRHKITKRGQNVTFRCDPISEHNRLYWYRQTLGQGPEFLTYFQNEAQLEKSRLLSDRFSAERPKGSFSTLEIQRTEQGDSAMYLCASSTQGHEQFFGPGTRLTVL.

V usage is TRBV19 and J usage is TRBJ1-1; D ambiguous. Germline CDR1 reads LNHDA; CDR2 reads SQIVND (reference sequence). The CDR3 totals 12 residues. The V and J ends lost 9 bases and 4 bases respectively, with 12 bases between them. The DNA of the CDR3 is TGTGCCAGCGGACCGCATTTCACTGAAGCTTTCTTT. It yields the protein CASGPHFTEAFF.

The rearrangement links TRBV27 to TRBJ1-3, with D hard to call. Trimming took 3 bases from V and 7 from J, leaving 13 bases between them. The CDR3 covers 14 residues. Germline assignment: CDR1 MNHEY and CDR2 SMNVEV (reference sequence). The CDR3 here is CASSLNRQANTIYF. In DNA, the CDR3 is TGTGCCAGCAGTTTGAATCGGCAGGCCAACACCATATATTTT.

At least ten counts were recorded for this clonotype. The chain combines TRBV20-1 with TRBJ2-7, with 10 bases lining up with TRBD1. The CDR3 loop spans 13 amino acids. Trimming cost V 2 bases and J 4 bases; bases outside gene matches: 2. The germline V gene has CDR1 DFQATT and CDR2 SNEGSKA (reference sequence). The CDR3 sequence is CSARRDRGYEQYF. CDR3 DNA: TGCAGTGCTAGACGGGACAGGGGTTACGAGCAGTACTTC.

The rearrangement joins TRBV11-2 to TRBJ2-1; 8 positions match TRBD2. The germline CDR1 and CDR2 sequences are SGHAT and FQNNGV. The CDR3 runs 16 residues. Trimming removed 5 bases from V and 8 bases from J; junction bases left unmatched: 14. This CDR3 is CASSISGTRSLDEQFF. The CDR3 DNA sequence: TGTGCCAGCAGCATCTCCGGGACTAGGAGCCTAGATGAGCAGTTCTTC.

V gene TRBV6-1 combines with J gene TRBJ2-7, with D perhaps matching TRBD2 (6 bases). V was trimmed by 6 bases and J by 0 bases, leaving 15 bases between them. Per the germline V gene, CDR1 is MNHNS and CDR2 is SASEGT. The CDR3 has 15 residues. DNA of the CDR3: TGTGCCAGCAGCCGCTCTAGCGACAGCTCCTACGAGCAGTACTTC. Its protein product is CASSRSSDSSYEQYF.

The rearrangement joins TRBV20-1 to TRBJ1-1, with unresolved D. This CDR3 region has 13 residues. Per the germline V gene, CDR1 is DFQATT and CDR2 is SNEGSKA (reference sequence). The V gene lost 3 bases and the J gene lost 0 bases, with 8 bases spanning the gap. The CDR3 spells CSARRDLNTEAFF. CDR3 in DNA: TGCAGTGCTAGGAGAGACTTGAACACTGAAGCTTTCTTT.

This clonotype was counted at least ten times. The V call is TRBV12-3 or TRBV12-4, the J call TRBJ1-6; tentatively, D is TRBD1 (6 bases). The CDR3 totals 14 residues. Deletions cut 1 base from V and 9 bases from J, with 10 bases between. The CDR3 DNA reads TGTGCCAGCAGTTTAGGTGGCAGGGGTTCACCCCTCCACTTT. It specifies CASSLGGRGSPLHF.

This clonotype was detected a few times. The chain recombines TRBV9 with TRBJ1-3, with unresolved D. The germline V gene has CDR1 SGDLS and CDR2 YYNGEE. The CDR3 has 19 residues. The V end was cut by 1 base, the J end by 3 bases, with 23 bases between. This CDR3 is CASSVPRSGQVASGNTIYF. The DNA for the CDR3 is TGTGCCAGCAGCGTACCCCGATCCGGGCAGGTGGCTAGTGGAAACACCATATATTTT. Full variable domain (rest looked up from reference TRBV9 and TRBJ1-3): DSGVTQTPKHLITATGQRVTLRCSPRSGDLSVYWYQQSLDQGLQFLIQYYNGEERAKGNILERFSAQQFPDLHSELNLSSLELGDSALYFCASSVPRSGQVASGNTIYFGEGSWLTVV.